Below, 7 T cell receptor beta chains from the same sample are listed, as sequenced in a study of early T cells in non-severe SARS-CoV-2 infection (dated by TCRdb to about 2021). Library prep was done by 5' RACE. The sample was run on a NextSeq 500. TCRdb reworked the public reads: Q25 trimming with fastp, MiXCR clone assembly, productive beta chains retained. Entries are consolidated by CDR3 protein sequence, retaining the most common genes and DNA. The sample contains 70,000 or so distinct CDR3 sequences, roughly 9.1% of them found a single time. The ten top clones hold 7.6% of the sample. The specimen comprised whole blood, sampled at baseline. Receptors were obtained from an adult who was a healthcare worker with PCR-confirmed SARS-CoV-2 infection or an uninfected control (not recorded which).

The chain carries TRBV24-1 and TRBJ2-2; possibly TRBD1 for D (6 bases). With 1 base removed from V and 5 bases from J, the gap between germline ends came to 10 bases. This CDR3 is 15 amino acids long. From germline, CDR1 is KGHDR and CDR2 SFDVKD. The CDR3 DNA sequence: TGTGCCACCAGTGATTTATGGGGGCGAACCGGGGAGCTGTTTTTT. Its translation is CATSDLWGRTGELFF.

Many counts were recorded for this clonotype. The chain carries TRBV10-3 and TRBJ1-5, with D maybe TRBD1 (5 bases). The CDR3 extends over 14 amino acids. The germline gives CDR1 ENHRY, CDR2 SYGVKD. Trimming removed 3 bases at V and 5 bases at J, with 11 bases between. CDR3 DNA sequence: TGTGCCATCAGTGAAGGGGACGTTTATCAGCCCCAGCATTTT. It translates to CAISEGDVYQPQHF.

This clonotype was seen a few times. This chain links TRBV11-1 with TRBJ1-2; D may be TRBD1 (6 bases). The CDR3 runs 14 residues. Looked up from germline, CDR1 is SGHAT and CDR2 is FQDESV (reference sequence). V was pared by 7 bases and J by 7 bases, with 19 bases between. The CDR3 coding sequence is TGTGCCAGCATCAAGGACAGTGCGCTGAGTGGCTACACCTTC. The encoded protein is CASIKDSALSGYTF.

This chain joins TRBV18 and TRBJ1-2; 7 nucleotides match TRBD1. CDR1 is KGHSH and CDR2 is LQKENI in the germline V gene. The CDR3 runs to 16 residues. The J segment lost 6 bases and the V segment lost 1 base, leaving 11 bases of the junction unmatched. The CDR3: CASSPQEGAVYHGYTF. Here the CDR3 DNA reads TGTGCCAGCTCACCACAGGAGGGGGCAGTTTATCATGGCTACACCTTC. The whole variable domain, filled in from reference TRBV18 and TRBJ1-2, reads NAGVMQNPRHLVRRRGQEARLRCSPMKGHSHVYWYRQLPEEGLKFMVYLQKENIIDESGMPKERFSAEFPKEGPSILRIQQVVRGDSAAYFCASSPQEGAVYHGYTFGSGTRLTVV.

This clonotype was seen at least ten times. V is TRBV29-1 and J is TRBJ1-2; D is perhaps TRBD1 (5 bases). This CDR3 contains 12 residues. The ends were cut back, 4 bases at V and 4 bases at J, with 10 bases in the middle. CDR1 and CDR2 (germline): SQVTM, ANQGSEA. The CDR3 sequence: CSVADSSYGYTF. In nucleotides, the CDR3 is TGCAGCGTTGCTGACAGTTCCTATGGCTACACCTTC.

The chain has TRBV29-1 and TRBJ1-4; unclear D gene. The CDR3 loop spans 13 amino acids. Germline lookup yields CDR1 SQVTM and CDR2 ANQGSEA. V lost 4 bases, J lost 0 bases, and 6 bases lay in between. CDR3: CSVVGATNEKLFF. The CDR3 DNA follows: TGCAGCGTTGTGGGAGCAACTAATGAAAAACTGTTTTTT.

This clonotype was counted many times. The genes are TRBV24-1 and TRBJ2-5, with 12 bases that match TRBD2. The CDR3 runs to 16 residues. Germline V lookup: CDR1 KGHDR, CDR2 SFDVKD. Trimming removed 1 base from V and 7 bases from J; junction bases left unmatched: 6. CDR3: CATSDFWGTSGRTQYF. CDR3 in DNA: TGTGCCACCAGTGATTTTTGGGGGACTAGCGGGCGGACCCAGTACTTC.